Presented here are 26 T cell receptor beta chains from one specimen sequenced in a study of early T cells in non-severe SARS-CoV-2 infection. TCRdb reprocessed the 5' RACE reads via MiXCR and lists one record per CDR3 protein. Of tens of thousands of distinct CDR3 sequences listed, more than 12% are singletons. What was sequenced was whole blood. The receptors stem from an adult who was a healthcare worker with PCR-confirmed SARS-CoV-2 infection or an uninfected control (not recorded which).

There are a few counts of this clonotype. The gene calls are TRBV30 and TRBJ2-7; D uncertain. Trimming took 4 bases from V and 0 from J, leaving 16 bases between them. The CDR3 is 15 amino acids. Germline V gene data show CDR1 as GTSNPN and CDR2 as SVGIG (reference sequence). The CDR3 nucleotides read TGTGCCTGGAAGGCCCGGCCCTTACGCTCCTACGAGCAGTACTTC. Protein sequence: CAWKARPLRSYEQYF. Looking up the rest from reference TRBV30 and TRBJ2-7 gives the full variable domain: SQTIHQWPATLVQPVGSPLSLECTVEGTSNPNLYWYRQAAGRGLQLLFYSVGIGQISSEVPQNLSASRPQDRQFILSSKKLLLSDSGFYLCAWKARPLRSYEQYFGPGTRLTVT.

This clonotype was recorded at least ten times. This chain joins TRBV20-1 and TRBJ2-7; a possible D gene is TRBD2 (6 bases). V was pared by 4 bases and J by 0 bases, with 10 bases between. CDR1 and CDR2 from the germline V gene are DFQATT and SNEGSKA (reference sequence). The CDR3 totals 13 residues. CDR3: CSANRESSYEQYF. The CDR3 DNA sequence: TGCAGTGCTAACCGGGAGAGCTCCTACGAGCAGTACTTC.

This clonotype was seen more than once but under ten times. The chain employs TRBV7-9 and TRBJ2-2, with 10 bases lining up with TRBD1. The germline CDR1 and CDR2 sequences are SEHNR and FQNEAQ (reference sequence). V trimming: 5 bases; J trimming: 2 bases; junction bases outside the gene matches: 2. The CDR3 has 15 residues. The CDR3 is CASSRQGANTGELFF. The CDR3, as DNA: TGTGCCAGCAGCCGACAGGGGGCCAACACCGGGGAGCTGTTTTTT.

V is TRBV11-2 and J is TRBJ2-5; maybe TRBD1 (5 bases). The V end was cut by 6 bases, the J end by 1 base, with 15 bases between. The germline V gene encodes CDR1 SGHAT and CDR2 FQNNGV. This CDR3 has 15 amino acids. CDR3 DNA sequence: TGTGCCAGCAGGTATTCACAGGTTCTCCAAGAGACCCAGTACTTC. This sequence encodes CASRYSQVLQETQYF. The full variable domain, with the rest looked up from reference TRBV11-2 and TRBJ2-5, is EAGVAQSPRYKIIEKRQSVAFWCNPISGHATLYWYQQILGQGPKLLIQFQNNGVVDDSQLPKDRFSAERLKGVDSTLKIQPAKLEDSAVYLCASRYSQVLQETQYFGPGTRLLVL.

The V call is TRBV28, the J call TRBJ2-7; 8 bases are a match to TRBD1. Germline-derived CDR1 and CDR2 are MDHEN and SYDVKM. This CDR3 spans 15 amino acids. Trimming cost V 4 bases and J 4 bases; bases outside gene matches: 9. CDR3 protein: CASSSLYRGFYEQYF. The CDR3 DNA reads TGTGCCAGCAGTTCCCTGTACAGGGGGTTTTACGAGCAGTACTTC.

The chain carries TRBV29-1 and TRBJ2-3, with 10 bases fitting TRBD2. The trim removed 4 bases at V and 3 bases at J, leaving 4 bases unmatched. The V gene's germline CDR1 is SQVTM and CDR2 ANQGSEA. This CDR3 spans 14 amino acids. CDR3 residues: CSVASGSVTDTQYF. In DNA form, the CDR3 reads TGCAGCGTTGCTAGCGGGAGCGTGACAGATACGCAGTATTTT.

This clonotype has a handful of counts. The chain is built from TRBV7-6 and TRBJ2-5; TRBD2 agrees at 10 bases. The germline V gene encodes CDR1 SGHVS and CDR2 FNYEAQ. This CDR3 spans 18 amino acids. J was trimmed by 0 bases and V by 7 bases; bases with no gene match: 14. The CDR3 spells CASTPRTSGNTYQETQYF. As DNA, the CDR3 is TGTGCCAGCACCCCGCGGACTAGCGGCAACACGTACCAAGAGACCCAGTACTTC.

The sample holds a few counts of this clonotype. V is TRBV18 and J is TRBJ1-3; D may be TRBD1 (5 bases). CDR3 length: 15 amino acids. Germline V lookup: CDR1 KGHSH, CDR2 LQKENI. V was cut by 3 bases and J by 0 bases, with 9 bases left in between. The CDR3 protein is CASSPPTGSGNTIYF. Written as DNA, the CDR3 is TGTGCCAGCTCACCGCCAACAGGCTCTGGAAACACCATATATTTT.

The genes are TRBV12-3 or TRBV12-4 and TRBJ2-5, with 14 bases that match TRBD2. Trimming at V came to 5 bases and at J to 2 bases, leaving 1 base not matched to a gene. The CDR3 runs 15 residues. As DNA, the CDR3 is TGTGCCAGCAGTGGGACTAGCGGGAGTCAAGAGACCCAGTACTTC. The encoded protein is CASSGTSGSQETQYF.

This clonotype was detected a few times. The rearrangement joins TRBV29-1 to TRBJ2-4; D gene ambiguous. Germline V lookup: CDR1 SQVTM, CDR2 ANQGSEA. V was trimmed by 4 bases and J by 0 bases, leaving 10 bases between them. This CDR3 contains 14 residues. This chain's CDR3 is CSVVDGVAKNIQYF. DNA of the CDR3: TGCAGCGTTGTGGATGGTGTAGCCAAAAACATTCAGTACTTC.

This clonotype was observed a few times. The rearrangement uses TRBV28 and TRBJ1-4, with no clear D. From germline, CDR1 is MDHEN and CDR2 SYDVKM. Trimming shortened V by 5 bases and J by 0 bases, and 7 bases separated the two germline ends. The CDR3 runs 14 residues. CDR3 nucleotides: TGTGCCAGCAGTCCACCCGCAACTAATGAAAAACTGTTTTTT. Amino acids: CASSPPATNEKLFF.

J is TRBJ2-3 and V is TRBV12-3 or TRBV12-4; 7 bases are shared with TRBD2. Losses at the gene ends were 6 bases for V and 5 bases for J; bases not matched to a gene: 8. This CDR3 is 14 amino acids long. The chain's CDR3 is CASSPDREVDTQYF. In DNA, the CDR3 is TGTGCCAGCAGCCCGGACCGGGAGGTAGATACGCAGTATTTT.

The V gene is TRBV7-6, the J gene TRBJ2-5, with a possible D match to TRBD2 (5 bases). The CDR3 length is 12 residues. CDR1 and CDR2 (germline): SGHVS, FNYEAQ. The chain's CDR3 is CASAWYQETQYF. CDR3 DNA: TGTGCTAGCGCCTGGTACCAAGAGACCCAGTACTTC.

This clonotype has at least ten counts. The genes are TRBV6-1 and TRBJ2-2, with a possible D match to TRBD2 (5 bases). The germline V gene encodes CDR1 MNHNS and CDR2 SASEGT. V lost 8 bases, J lost 5 bases, and 12 bases lay in between. CDR3 length: 13 residues. CDR3 nucleotide sequence: TGTGCCAGCGGAACTAGGTTAACCGGGGAGCTGTTTTTT. Its translation: CASGTRLTGELFF.

V gene TRBV6-2 or TRBV6-3 combines with J gene TRBJ1-5; D not certain. The CDR3 totals 11 residues. CDR1 MNHEY and CDR2 SVGEGT come from the germline V gene. V gave up 6 bases and J gave up 5 bases, with 5 bases separating them. The CDR3 is CASRSDQPQHF. Here the CDR3 DNA reads TGTGCCAGCAGGAGCGATCAGCCCCAGCATTTT.

This clonotype was seen more than once but under ten times. The gene calls are TRBV21-1 and TRBJ1-6; the DNA was not compared with TRBD1, the D call given in the table. TRBV21-1 is tagged as a pseudogene. The CDR3 contains 13 residues. Here the CDR3 DNA reads TGTGCCAGCAGCAAAGAGGGGGGATCACCCCTCCACTTT. It yields the protein CASSKEGGSPLHF.

The sample holds a few counts of this clonotype. V is TRBV5-1 and J is TRBJ2-7, with 8 positions matching TRBD2. After removal of 4 bases from V and 3 bases from J, the junction contained 3 bases not matched to a gene. The CDR3 is 13 amino acids. Germline values: CDR1 SGHRS, CDR2 YFSETQ. The CDR3 loop is CASSLSGNYEQYF. The CDR3 region has the DNA TGCGCCAGCAGCCTTAGCGGGAACTACGAGCAGTACTTC. The full variable domain, its missing parts supplied by reference TRBV5-1 and TRBJ2-7, is KAGVTQTPRYLIKTRGQQVTLSCSPISGHRSVSWYQQTPGQGLQFLFEYFSETQRNKGNFPGRFSGRQFSNSRSEMNVSTLELGDSALYLCASSLSGNYEQYFGPGTRLTVT.

This clonotype has a count of ten or more. This sequence joins TRBV12-5 and TRBJ2-1; 11 bases line up with TRBD1. Per germline, CDR1 LGHNT and CDR2 FRNRAP. V trimming: 4 bases; J trimming: 7 bases; junction bases outside the gene matches: 6. The CDR3 spans 15 residues. The DNA for the CDR3 is TGTGCTAGTGGTTACCGGGACAGGGGGGAAAATGAGCAGTTCTTC. Translated, it gives CASGYRDRGENEQFF.

The rearrangement uses TRBV2 and TRBJ1-2; 12 nucleotides align to TRBD1. The junction had 2 bases not matched to a gene; V was cut back by 0 bases and J by 6 bases. CDR3 size: 15 residues. Germline CDR1 SNHLY, CDR2 FYNNEI. The CDR3 region has the DNA TGTGCCAGCAGTGAAGCGGGACAGGGGGCGCATGGCTACACCTTC. Its translation: CASSEAGQGAHGYTF. Drawing the rest from reference TRBV2 and TRBJ1-2, the complete variable domain is EPEVTQTPSHQVTQMGQEVILRCVPISNHLYFYWYRQILGQKVEFLVSFYNNEISEKSEIFDDQFSVERPDGSNFTLKIRSTKLEDSAMYFCASSEAGQGAHGYTFGSGTRLTVV.

The rearrangement uses TRBV3-1 and TRBJ1-2, with D maybe TRBD1 (5 bases). The germline gives CDR1 LGHDT, CDR2 YNNKEL (reference sequence). V lost 1 base to trimming and J lost 4 bases, with 7 bases between them. This CDR3 region has 13 residues. The CDR3 DNA reads as TGTGCCAGCAGCCAAGCGACAGCCTATGGCTACACCTTC. It codes for CASSQATAYGYTF.

V usage is TRBV7-9 and J usage is TRBJ1-1; D gene ambiguous. V lost 10 bases and J lost 8, with 5 bases in between. The CDR3 runs to 8 residues. CDR1 is SEHNR and CDR2 is FQNEAQ in the germline V gene (reference sequence). The CDR3 loop reads CATKEAFF. The CDR3, as DNA: TGTGCCACCAAGGAAGCTTTCTTT.

This clonotype has only a few counts. The rearrangement joins TRBV9 to TRBJ2-7; possible D gene TRBD2, 6 bases. CDR3 length equals 16 residues. The V and J ends lost 4 bases and 2 bases respectively, with 19 bases between them. The germline V gene has CDR1 SGDLS and CDR2 YYNGEE. The CDR3 sequence: CASSPGGASVTYEQYF. DNA of the CDR3: TGTGCCAGCAGCCCCGGAGGGGCTAGCGTAACCTACGAGCAGTACTTC.

This clonotype was counted at least ten times. The gene calls are TRBV6-1 and TRBJ1-5; no firm D call. The V gene lost 3 bases and the J gene lost 4 bases, with 7 bases spanning the gap. The germline V gene has CDR1 MNHNS and CDR2 SASEGT. The CDR3 has 13 residues. The CDR3 is CASSETPNQPQHF. The DNA for the CDR3 is TGTGCCAGCAGTGAGACACCGAATCAGCCCCAGCATTTT.

There are a few counts of this clonotype. This rearrangement joins TRBV29-1 to TRBJ1-1, with D maybe TRBD1 (6 bases). CDR1 SQVTM and CDR2 ANQGSEA come from the germline V gene. The germline V and J ends were trimmed by 5 bases and 1 base, with 8 bases remaining between them. The CDR3 covers 12 residues. The CDR3 here is CSVPTGNTEAFF. The CDR3 nucleotides read TGCAGCGTTCCGACAGGGAACACTGAAGCTTTCTTT.

This sequence joins TRBV28 and TRBJ2-7, with 9 positions matching TRBD2. Per the germline V gene, CDR1 is MDHEN and CDR2 is SYDVKM. The CDR3 runs to 13 residues. The trim removed 10 bases at V and 3 bases at J, leaving 7 bases unmatched. CDR3 nucleotide sequence: TGTGCCACCGGGTGGACTAGCGTCTACGAGCAGTACTTC. Translating gives CATGWTSVYEQYF.

This clonotype was counted ten times or more. V and J are TRBV7-2 and TRBJ1-1; a possible D gene is TRBD1 (6 bases). The CDR3 is 15 amino acids. Deletions cut 5 bases from V and 4 bases from J, with 17 bases between. The germline V gene encodes CDR1 SGHTA and CDR2 FQGNSA. In nucleotides, the CDR3 is TGTGCCAGCAGCCCGAATCCGGGACACGTCACTGAAGCTTTCTTT. Translation: CASSPNPGHVTEAFF.